The present T cell receptor beta chain was sequenced within a study of Graves' ophthalmopathy and Graves' hyperthyroidism. The sequenced template was RNA, covering the TCR beta CDR3 region. Second-round multiplex PCR came after a first-round RT-PCR that employed HTBI primers. From the multiplex PCR reads, TCRdb called clonotypes with MiXCR, one entry per CDR3 protein. The sample records 600,000 to 700,000 distinct CDR3 sequences, approximately 39% being singletons. Study-level results: The blood repertoire also included most expanded thyroid clonotypes above 0.001 frequency.

Orbital computed tomography, thyroid ultrasound, TRAb, serum thyroxine and clinical symptoms formed the basis of diagnosis. PBMCs were isolated by Ficoll-Paque density gradient centrifugation, using roughly 11 ml of fresh peripheral blood as the starting material. The CDR3 loop spans 14 amino acids. V lost 10 bases to trimming and J lost 5 bases, with 15 bases between them. Germline-derived CDR1 and CDR2 are ENHRY and SYGVKD. This clonotype has just a few counts. Its antigen is still unknown. This chain uses TRBV10-3 with TRBJ1-6, with D maybe TRBD1 (5 bases). This clonotype was obtained from an adult man with Graves' ophthalmopathy. Sequences were obtained from peripheral blood. The CDR3 coding sequence is TGTGCCAGCTCTGGGGAAGGGGATAATTCACCCCTCCACTTT. It encodes CASSGEGDNSPLHF.